A single sample is the source of the 22 T cell receptor beta chains below, sequenced in a study of beta chain features in type 1 diabetes. General study points: A moderate, significant TCRB CDR3 shortening appeared in type 1 diabetes across four CD4+ subsets.

These receptors' targets are unknown. Isolated RNA was reverse transcribed in full, so expressed TCRB transcripts were sequenced. The repertoire was sequenced with immunoSEQ multiplex PCR; TCRdb's copy has only in-frame clones and lacks some. Of about 650,000 clones in the sample, approximately 13% were seen once. The material sequenced was naive CD4+ T cells from blood. The receptor set was obtained from a man aged 30 to 39 with type 1 diabetes.

The table lists this clone with a few counts. The rearrangement uses TRBV5-4 and TRBJ1-1; 7 bases match TRBD1. CDR1 and CDR2 (germline): SGHNT, YYREEE (reference sequence). V shed 4 bases and J 0 bases; nucleotides not matched to a gene: 6. This CDR3 is 15 amino acids long. The CDR3 sequence: CASSARGQMNTEAFF. The CDR3 DNA is TGTGCCAGCAGCGCTCGGGGACAGATGAACACTGAAGCTTTCTTT.

In this sample, this clone turned up a few times. The gene calls are TRBV14 and TRBJ2-1; no reliable D call. The V and J ends lost 4 bases and 4 bases respectively, with 5 bases between them. Looked up from germline, CDR1 is SGHDN and CDR2 is FVKESK. CDR3 length: 12 amino acids. This CDR3 reads CASSRGYNEQFF. The DNA of the CDR3 is TGTGCCAGCAGCCGTGGATACAATGAGCAGTTCTTC.

The gene calls are TRBV29-1 and TRBJ2-1; TRBD2 might be the D (5 bases). Germline lookup yields CDR1 SQVTM and CDR2 ANQGSEA. This CDR3 comprises 16 residues. V lost 0 bases to trimming and J lost 0 bases, with 12 bases between them. CDR3 loop: CSVEDPGIYSYNEQFF. Written as DNA, the CDR3 is TGCAGCGTTGAAGATCCGGGAATATACTCCTACAATGAGCAGTTCTTC.

This chain joins TRBV25-1 and TRBJ1-3; maybe TRBD1 (6 bases). This CDR3 contains 15 residues. Germline V gene lookup returns CDR1 MGHDK and CDR2 SYGVNS. Trimming pared 2 bases from V and 3 bases from J, leaving 11 bases between. This CDR3 reads CASSEMGAFGNTIYF. The CDR3 region has the DNA TGTGCCAGCAGTGAAATGGGGGCTTTTGGAAACACCATATATTTT. The variable domain in full, completed from reference TRBV25-1 and TRBJ1-3, reads EADIYQTPRYLVIGTGKKITLECSQTMGHDKMYWYQQDPGMELHLIHYSYGVNSTEKGDLSSESTVSRIRTEHFPLTLESARPSHTSQYLCASSEMGAFGNTIYFGEGSWLTVV.

V and J are TRBV4-3 and TRBJ1-5; 7 nucleotides match TRBD1. CDR1 and CDR2 (germline): LGHNA, YSLEER. The CDR3 is 15 amino acids. J lost 5 bases, V lost 2 bases, and 6 bases had no gene match. CDR3: CASSQRQGEYQPQHF. CDR3 nucleotides: TGCGCCAGCAGCCAACGCCAGGGGGAATATCAGCCCCAGCATTTT.

A remark on this clone: Other DNA sequences from this sample encode an identical CDR3 as well. The chain is built from TRBV6-5 and TRBJ1-5; D unresolved. The CDR3 runs 14 residues. Trimming took off 0 bases at V and 1 base at J, with 4 bases between the two ends. Germline V gives CDR1 MNHEY, CDR2 SVGAGI. The CDR3 region is CASSYSGSNQPQHF. The CDR3 DNA reads as TGTGCCAGCAGTTACTCAGGGAGCAATCAGCCCCAGCATTTT.

The rearrangement joins TRBV7-2 to TRBJ1-2; TRBD1 matches 8 bases. This CDR3 region has 14 residues. Germline V lookup: CDR1 SGHTA, CDR2 FQGNSA. V lost 3 bases to trimming and J lost 2 bases; unmatched junction nucleotides: 2. The CDR3 region has the DNA TGTGCCAGCAGCTTGTGGACAGGGAACTATGGCTACACCTTC. This encodes CASSLWTGNYGYTF.

The J gene is TRBJ2-2, the V gene TRBV27, with D uncertain. CDR1 MNHEY and CDR2 SMNVEV come from the germline V gene (reference sequence). V lost 4 bases to trimming and J lost 5 bases, with 5 bases between them. The CDR3 is 12 residues long. CDR3 bases: TGTGCCAGCAGTTCGCAGACCGGGGAGCTGTTTTTT. It translates to CASSSQTGELFF.

Note on this clone: The identical CDR3 is also encoded by other nucleotide sequences in the sample. The rearrangement uses TRBV29-1 and TRBJ1-2, with a tentative D call TRBD1 (6 bases). Germline CDR1 reads SQVTM; CDR2 reads ANQGSEA. The CDR3 is made up of 13 amino acids. V dropped 1 base and J dropped 4 bases, with 10 bases sitting between them. The CDR3 is CSVEVGGGYGYTF. CDR3 bases: TGCAGCGTTGAAGTTGGGGGCGGCTATGGCTACACCTTC.

This clone occurred once. The same CDR3 can be traced to other DNA sequences in this sample. This rearrangement joins TRBV7-9 to TRBJ2-3; D is uncertain. This CDR3 is built from 12 residues. Trimming took 3 bases from V and 6 from J, leaving 7 bases between them. Germline V gene data show CDR1 as SEHNR and CDR2 as FQNEAQ (reference sequence). The CDR3 loop reads CASSLVGDTQYF. Written as DNA, the CDR3 is TGTGCCAGCAGCTTGGTTGGGGATACGCAGTATTTT.

This clone was picked up a small number of times. The rearrangement joins TRBV18 to TRBJ1-1, with a tentative D call TRBD1 (5 bases). The CDR3 consists of 14 residues. CDR1 and CDR2 (germline): KGHSH, LQKENI. Trimming cost V 3 bases and J 3 bases, with 11 bases left between them. The CDR3 DNA follows: TGTGCCAGCTCACCGGCCCCGGGGGACACTGAAGCTTTCTTT. Translation: CASSPAPGDTEAFF.

This clone was counted only a few times. This chain links TRBV18 with TRBJ1-4; D perhaps matches TRBD1 (6 bases). CDR1 is KGHSH, CDR2 LQKENI, per germline. The V and J ends lost 3 bases and 5 bases respectively, with 19 bases between them. CDR3 length: 17 amino acids. In nucleotides, the CDR3 is TGTGCCAGCTCACCTATGACAGGAACGATTGGGAATGAAAAACTGTTTTTT. This gives the protein CASSPMTGTIGNEKLFF.

V gene TRBV30 combines with J gene TRBJ1-2, with D maybe TRBD1 (5 bases). CDR3 length: 14 residues. Germline CDR1 reads GTSNPN; CDR2 reads SVGIG (reference sequence). V lost 4 bases, J lost 6 bases, and 18 bases lay in between. The CDR3 region has the DNA TGTGCCTGGACGGGGGACCCCGCGGGACATGGCTACACCTTC. This codes for CAWTGDPAGHGYTF.

This clone came up a few times. CDR3 nucleotides: TGTGCCAGCAGCTCAGCCCGACAGGGCTCCAATGAGCAGTTCTTC. Its translation: CASSSARQGSNEQFF. This chain uses TRBV11-2 with TRBJ2-1; 7 bases line up with TRBD1. This CDR3 has 15 amino acids. Looked up from germline, CDR1 is SGHAT and CDR2 is FQNNGV. V shed 4 bases, J shed 6 bases, and the junction held 9 bases outside the gene matches.

This clone came up a few times. The chain joins TRBV29-1 to TRBJ2-7; TRBD1 aligns across 12 bases. The germline V gene has CDR1 SQVTM and CDR2 ANQGSEA. The CDR3 contains 15 residues. V was pared by 6 bases and J by 0 bases, with 6 bases of the junction left unmatched. CDR3 nucleotide sequence: TGCAGCGTCGCGGGACAGGGGGCTAGCTCCTACGAGCAGTACTTC. Protein product: CSVAGQGASSYEQYF.

The sample holds a few counts of this clone. The genes are TRBV5-6 and TRBJ2-6; D is ambiguous. V lost 2 bases, J lost 0 bases, and 6 bases lay in between. CDR3 length equals 15 residues. Germline V gives CDR1 SGHDT, CDR2 YYEEEE. The CDR3 loop reads CASSLSGSGANVLTF. CDR3 nucleotide sequence: TGTGCCAGCAGCTTAAGTGGCTCTGGGGCCAACGTCCTGACTTTC.

This clone showed up just a few times. The chain couples TRBV7-8 to TRBJ1-5; D unclear. CDR1 is SGHVS and CDR2 is FQNEAQ in the germline V gene. V gave up 0 bases and J gave up 3 bases, with 9 bases separating them. This CDR3 contains 15 residues. The CDR3, as DNA: TGTGCCAGCAGCTTAGCGATAGGGAACAATCAGCCCCAGCATTTT. Translation gives CASSLAIGNNQPQHF.

The chain carries TRBV19 and TRBJ2-6; 7 bases are shared with TRBD1. Germline trimming cut 5 bases from V and 0 bases from J; bases unmatched to any gene: 4. There are 16 residues in the CDR3. The germline V gene has CDR1 LNHDA and CDR2 SQIVND (reference sequence). The CDR3 DNA sequence: TGTGCCAGTAGTGAGACAGGGACCTCTGGGGCCAACGTCCTGACTTTC. Translated: CASSETGTSGANVLTF.

This clone has just a few counts. V and J are TRBV2 and TRBJ1-6; weak D call: TRBD1 (5 bases). This CDR3 has 14 residues. Looked up from germline, CDR1 is SNHLY and CDR2 is FYNNEI. V lost 4 bases, J lost 7 bases, and 11 bases lay in between. For the CDR3, the DNA is TGTGCCAGCAGTGCGGGGGGAGGAAATTCACCCCTCCACTTT. This codes for CASSAGGGNSPLHF.

The chain links TRBV20-1 to TRBJ2-5; D call uncertain. The germline V and J ends were trimmed by 3 bases and 8 bases, with 7 bases remaining between them. The length of the CDR3 is 10 residues. Germline loops: CDR1 DFQATT, CDR2 SNEGSKA (reference sequence). As DNA, the CDR3 is TGCAGTGCTAGGCTACAAACCCAGTACTTC. Its protein product is CSARLQTQYF.

This clone was seen only a few times. DNA for the CDR3: TGTGCCAGCAGCTTTCAGGCTTCCGGACGGGAAAAACTGTTTTTT. Its protein is CASSFQASGREKLFF. The chain carries TRBV11-2 and TRBJ1-4; D ambiguous. This CDR3 has 15 residues. Trimming removed 3 bases at V and 8 bases at J, with 16 bases between. The germline gives CDR1 SGHAT, CDR2 FQNNGV.

This rearrangement joins TRBV28 to TRBJ1-5; a possible D gene is TRBD1 (6 bases). V was cut by 10 bases and J by 4 bases, with 11 bases left in between. CDR1 and CDR2 (germline): MDHEN, SYDVKM. This CDR3 region has 12 residues. The CDR3 reads CATRQANQPQHF. The CDR3 DNA follows: TGTGCCACTCGACAGGCTAATCAGCCCCAGCATTTT.